These 17 T cell receptor beta chains came from one sample sequenced in a study of OX40 agonist ivuxolimab in advanced cancers. Only in-frame clones appear in the TCRdb table, and some are missing; sequencing was by immunoSEQ multiplex PCR. The sample carries roughly 86,000 clones, just over 90% recorded once. This sample comprised CD4+ or CD8+ T cells sorted from blood, obtained in a trial of the OX40 agonist ivuxolimab. Receptor source: an adult with an advanced solid tumor such as melanoma, head and neck, liver or kidney cancer.

The chain employs TRBV30 and TRBJ2-4; D is uncertain. The CDR3 runs 12 residues. In germline, CDR1 is GTSNPN, CDR2 SVGIG (reference sequence). Trimming took off 0 bases at V and 12 bases at J, with 12 bases between the two ends. The CDR3 DNA sequence: TGTGCCTGGAGTGTAGCCCTAAACCGTCAGTACTTC. It yields the protein CAWSVALNRQYF.

In DNA, the CDR3 is TGTGCCAGCAGGGGGTATGACGAGCAGTACTTC. It encodes CASRGYDEQYF. V gene TRBV6-1 combines with J gene TRBJ2-7; D gene uncertain. The CDR3 has 11 residues. Germline CDR1 is MNHNS and CDR2 is SASEGT. The ends were cut back, 6 bases at V and 5 bases at J, with 8 bases in the middle.

The chain uses TRBV18 and TRBJ2-1; 10 bases are a match to TRBD2. J was trimmed by 2 bases and V by 3 bases; bases with no gene match: 4. The CDR3 extends over 16 amino acids. From germline, CDR1 is KGHSH and CDR2 LQKENI. In DNA, the CDR3 is TGTGCCAGCTCACCGACTCTAGCGGGAGCCTACAATGAGCAGTTCTTC. Its translation is CASSPTLAGAYNEQFF.

The gene calls are TRBV20-1 and TRBJ1-2; unclear D gene. The CDR3 is made up of 11 amino acids. Trimming removed 6 bases from V and 0 bases from J, with 5 bases in between. The V gene's germline CDR1 is DFQATT and CDR2 SNEGSKA (reference sequence). The CDR3 spells CSATSNYGYTF. As DNA, the CDR3 is TGCAGTGCCACCTCTAACTATGGCTACACCTTC.

The gene calls are TRBV10-3 and TRBJ2-2; 8 bases align to TRBD2. Per the germline V gene, CDR1 is ENHRY and CDR2 is SYGVKD. This CDR3 region has 14 residues. V shed 8 bases, J shed 1 base, and the junction held 3 bases outside the gene matches. The CDR3 is CAIGSGGNTGELFF. CDR3 coding DNA: TGTGCCATCGGGAGCGGGGGGAACACCGGGGAGCTGTTTTTT.

This chain links TRBV10-1 with TRBJ2-1; maybe TRBD1 (6 bases). The CDR3 is made up of 17 amino acids. The germline CDR1 and CDR2 sequences are WNHNN and SYGVQD (reference sequence). V was cut by 0 bases and J by 4 bases, with 16 bases left in between. In nucleotides, the CDR3 is TGCGCCAGCAGTGAGTCGATGGCGGACAGCCCTTACAATGAGCAGTTCTTC. This codes for CASSESMADSPYNEQFF.

The chain links TRBV7-6 to TRBJ2-1, with TRBD2 matching over 9 bases. The CDR3 is made up of 15 amino acids. The J segment lost 0 bases and the V segment lost 5 bases, leaving 2 bases of the junction unmatched. CDR1 and CDR2 (germline): SGHVS, FNYEAQ. The CDR3 sequence is CASSTLAGSYNEQFF. The CDR3 nucleotides are TGTGCCAGCAGCACACTAGCGGGCTCCTACAATGAGCAGTTCTTC.

The chain has TRBV5-1 and TRBJ2-6; D perhaps matches TRBD1 (6 bases). V lost 0 bases and J 2 bases, leaving 12 bases between the germline ends. The length of the CDR3 is 17 residues. The germline gives CDR1 SGHRS, CDR2 YFSETQ. CDR3 region: CASSLDGTSPGANVLTF. CDR3 DNA: TGCGCCAGCAGCTTGGATGGGACAAGCCCTGGGGCCAACGTCCTGACTTTC.

The chain couples TRBV28 to TRBJ1-2; tentative D call: TRBD1 (6 bases). The V gene lost 4 bases and the J gene lost 8 bases, with 17 bases spanning the gap. The CDR3 loop spans 14 amino acids. CDR1 MDHEN and CDR2 SYDVKM come from the germline V gene. CDR3 nucleotide sequence: TGTGCCAGCAGTTCGCTCCAGCTTCAGGGGGGCTACACCTTC. It codes for CASSSLQLQGGYTF.

The chain recombines TRBV28 with TRBJ2-5; the D gene is possibly TRBD1 (6 bases). The DNA end lines up better with TRBJ2-7; the J call may be wrong. This CDR3 region has 14 residues. The germline V gene has CDR1 MDHEN and CDR2 SYDVKM. DNA for the CDR3: TGTGCCAGCCGGAAGGGACACAAGGCCTACGAGCAGTACTTC. Its protein is CASRKGHKAYEQYF.

Here the CDR3 reads CASSIDTGTPNQPQHF. The CDR3 DNA reads TGTGCCAGTAGTATAGACACCGGGACCCCGAATCAGCCCCAGCATTTT. V and J are TRBV19 and TRBJ1-5; a weak D match, TRBD1 (5 bases). V lost 0 bases and J lost 4, with 13 bases in between. In germline, CDR1 is LNHDA, CDR2 SQIVND (reference sequence). This CDR3 has 16 residues. Full variable domain (outside the CDR3, taken from reference TRBV19 and TRBJ1-5): DGGITQSPKYLFRKEGQNVTLSCEQNLNHDAMYWYRQDPGQGLRLIYYSQIVNDFQKGDIAEGYSVSREKKESFPLTVTSAQKNPTAFYLCASSIDTGTPNQPQHFGDGTRLSIL.

The V and J genes are TRBV29-1 and TRBJ2-2, with D uncertain. The V and J ends lost 4 bases and 4 bases respectively, with 13 bases between them. CDR1 is SQVTM, CDR2 ANQGSEA, per germline. This CDR3 is 14 amino acids long. Written as DNA, the CDR3 is TGCAGCGTTGCGGTCCAAATAGGCACCGGGGAGCTGTTTTTT. Residues: CSVAVQIGTGELFF.

This clone was seen a handful of times. CDR3 bases: TGTGCCAGCATCCCCCCAGAGACCCAAGAGACCCAGTACTTC. It codes for CASIPPETQETQYF. V is TRBV6-1 and J is TRBJ2-5; D remains ambiguous. This CDR3 comprises 14 residues. Germline CDR1 reads MNHNS; CDR2 reads SASEGT. V lost 7 bases and J lost 1, with 13 bases in between.

V and J are TRBV9 and TRBJ2-7; D is ambiguous. The germline gives CDR1 SGDLS, CDR2 YYNGEE. The CDR3 length is 14 residues. Trimming removed 5 bases at V and 0 bases at J, with 12 bases between. The DNA of the CDR3 is TGTGCCAGCAGTTTGGGAACAGACTCCTACGAGCAGTACTTC. Translated: CASSLGTDSYEQYF.

The CDR3 region is CASSFAGGKTQYF. In nucleotides, the CDR3 is TGTGCCAGCAGCTTCGCGGGGGGAAAGACCCAGTACTTC. The chain combines TRBV7-8 with TRBJ2-5, with 8 bases that match TRBD2. The V gene's germline CDR1 is SGHVS and CDR2 FQNEAQ. CDR3 size: 13 residues. V lost 3 bases, J lost 6 bases, and 3 bases stayed unmatched. The full variable domain, with the rest looked up from reference TRBV7-8 and TRBJ2-5, is GAGVSQSPRYKVAKRGQDVALRCDPISGHVSLFWYQQALGQGPEFLTYFQNEAQLDKSGLPSDRFFAERPEGSVSTLKIQRTQQEDSAVYLCASSFAGGKTQYFGPGTRLLVL.

The chain uses TRBV7-6 and TRBJ2-5; 9 positions agree with TRBD2. V trimming: 0 bases; J trimming: 1 base; junction bases outside the gene matches: 6. The CDR3 spans 17 residues. CDR1 is SGHVS and CDR2 is FNYEAQ in the germline V gene. CDR3 sequence reads: CASSLARSSGGQETQYF. In DNA, the CDR3 is TGTGCCAGCAGCTTAGCGAGAAGTAGCGGGGGCCAAGAGACCCAGTACTTC. The whole variable domain, remainder taken from reference TRBV7-6 and TRBJ2-5, is GAGVSQSPRYKVTKRGQDVALRCDPISGHVSLYWYRQALGQGPEFLTYFNYEAQQDKSGLPNDRFSAERPEGSISTLTIQRTEQRDSAMYRCASSLARSSGGQETQYFGPGTRLLVL.

V is TRBV6-5 and J is TRBJ1-2; D is unclear. CDR3 size: 11 residues. CDR1 and CDR2 (germline): MNHEY, SVGAGI. The V end was cut by 3 bases, the J end by 6 bases, with 5 bases between. The CDR3 coding sequence is TGTGCCAGCAGTTATAAGGATGGCTACACCTTC. Its protein product is CASSYKDGYTF.